This T cell receptor beta chain derives from a study of molecular identifiers for immune sequencing clone quantification. Background on the study: Across replicate runs, RNA obtained from about 21,000 or 97,000 naive CD8 cells was divided into five, with four undergoing sequencing. Study results and caveats: Detectable among some 950,000 naive cells, according to reports, was Jurkat TCR RNA spiked in from one cell.

This clonotype was seen repeatedly, ten times or more. The antigen remains undetermined. Naive CD8 T cell sorting was performed on the CD8+CD4-CCR7+CD45RA+ phenotype. TCRdb analysed the PCR reads with MiXCR anew, one entry per CDR3 protein. The repertoire has some 70,000 distinct CDR3 sequences, 15% to 20% of them found once; the top ten carry around 1.4%. The germline CDR1 and CDR2 sequences are SGHNT and YENEEA. The germline V and J ends were trimmed by 4 bases and 5 bases, with 9 bases remaining between them. The CDR3 has 13 residues. Sequencing was performed on naive CD8+ T cells from blood, with Jurkat cell RNA spiked in. Subset specified: FACS-sorted CD8+CD4-CCR7+CD45RA+ naive T cells. The clonotype was recovered from a human donor in good health. Some libraries in this study had Jurkat cell RNA spiked in. The genes are TRBV11-3 and TRBJ2-1; no clear D gene. The CDR3 sequence: CASSSHTDNEQFF. The CDR3 DNA is TGTGCCAGCAGCTCCCACACCGACAATGAGCAGTTCTTC. Complete variable domain (other parts from reference TRBV11-3 and TRBJ2-1): EAGVVQSPRYKIIEKKQPVAFWCNPISGHNTLYWYLQNLGQGPELLIRYENEEAVDDSQLPKDRFSAERLKGVDSTLKIQPAELGDSAVYLCASSSHTDNEQFFGPGTRLTVL.